What follows describes a single T cell receptor (beta chain). Antigen specificity is unknown. This table comes from immunoSEQ multiplex PCR, and its TCRdb copy is limited to in-frame clones, with some not included. This sample has about 70,000 clones, with less than 85% found just once. This specimen comes from a study of radiotherapy plus CTLA-4 blockade in lung cancer. The overall study: Among enrolled patients, under 20% responded and about 34% achieved disease control. Study-wide results and caveats: The best predictor of response was reported to be early blood T cell clone dynamics, with interferon-beta.

Losses at the gene ends were 6 bases for V and 4 bases for J; bases not matched to a gene: 3. The CDR3 is 13 amino acids. Germline CDR1 is SGDLS and CDR2 is YYNGEE. The V call is TRBV9, the J call TRBJ2-2; 7 nucleotides agree with TRBD1. The clonotype was recovered from a human donor with non-small cell lung cancer whose response to radiotherapy plus ipilimumab could not be evaluated. Some clones in this sample may be carry-over from other donors' samples. The sequencing here drew on peripheral blood, taken from a patient treated with radiotherapy plus ipilimumab. The CDR3 region has the DNA TGTGCCAGCAACGGACAGGCCACCGGGGAGCTGTTTTTT. Translation: CASNGQATGELFF.